This T cell receptor (beta chain) was identified in a study of CD8+ T cells in alopecia areata. Extraction and reverse transcription of RNA yielded cDNA as the sequencing template. TCRdb's copy holds only in-frame clones and misses some; the assay was immunoSEQ multiplex PCR. The sample contains over 250,000 clones, none occurring once; more than 1% lies in the top ten. Broader study findings: Clonality in lesional scalp, especially alopecia totalis/universalis, exceeded that of normal scalp.

Points on this clone: The antigen is undetermined. Gene names are mouse gene names. The observed sequence ends 4 residues before the CDR3 terminus, with the missing tail filled in from the germline J gene. The same CDR3 is also encoded by other DNA sequences in this sample.

CD4, CD8alpha, NKG2D, NKG2ACE and other markers were used to sort pooled cutaneous lymph node cells. This CDR3 has 14 amino acids. V lost 1 base to trimming and J lost 4 bases; unmatched junction nucleotides: 0. CDR1 FNHDT and CDR2 SITEND come from the germline V gene (reference sequence). The specimen was CD4+ T cells sorted from a lymph node. The clonotype comes from a C3H/HeJ mouse with alopecia areata. The strain's MHC: H2-k. The genes are TRBV19 and TRBJ2-1, with TRBD2 matching 9 bases. CDR3 amino acids: CASSITGGYAEQFF. The part of the CDR3 DNA that was read is TGTGCCAGCAGTATAACTGGGGGGTATGCT.